The 21 T cell receptor beta chains below were found in one sample sequenced in a study of T-cell reconstitution after alpha-beta-depleted transplantation in children. TCRbeta library preparation incorporated unique molecular identifiers. Via MiXCR, TCRdb re-called the PCR reads, giving one row per CDR3 protein. The table has roughly 220,000 distinct CDR3 sequences, around 13% seen once; the top ten hold over 2%. This material consisted of PBMCs from the stem cell graft donor, taken from the stem cell graft. The receptors shown here come from a human donor who donated a stem cell graft to a child with acute lymphoblastic leukemia.

This clonotype was seen at least ten times. This chain links TRBV5-5 with TRBJ1-1; 9 bases match TRBD1. Germline lookup yields CDR1 SGHKS and CDR2 YYEKEE (reference sequence). This CDR3 comprises 14 residues. The V gene end was trimmed by 4 bases and the J gene end by 6 bases; junction bases not matched to a gene: 7. Here the CDR3 DNA reads TGTGCCAGCAGCCTTACAGGGGGCGACCCTGAAGCTTTCTTT. It is translated as CASSLTGGDPEAFF.

This clonotype has at least ten counts. CDR3 amino acids: CASSGGLNYGYTF. The CDR3 bases are TGTGCCAGCAGTGGGGGGCTGAACTATGGCTACACCTTC. The chain is built from TRBV27 and TRBJ1-2; D possibly corresponds to TRBD1 (6 bases). CDR3 size: 13 residues. V lost 5 bases to trimming and J lost 2 bases, with 9 bases between them. Germline CDR1 is MNHEY and CDR2 is SMNVEV (reference sequence).

As for this clonotype: A much bigger clone sits one base away, suggesting this may be a read error. The rearrangement uses TRBV28 and TRBJ2-7, with unresolved D. This CDR3 has 14 amino acids. Germline assignment: CDR1 MDHEN and CDR2 SYDVKM. DNA for the CDR3: TGTGCCAGCAGTTTTGACCGGATTAACTACGACCAGTACTTC. This codes for CASSFDRINYDQYF.

The sample holds many counts of this clonotype. The rearrangement joins TRBV29-1 to TRBJ1-2; 7 nucleotides match TRBD1. J gave up 6 bases and V 4 bases, and 17 bases lay outside the gene matches. Germline V gene lookup returns CDR1 SQVTM and CDR2 ANQGSEA. This CDR3 is 16 amino acids long. CDR3 residues: CSVVGQVEPHGNGYTF. For the CDR3, the DNA is TGCAGCGTTGTTGGACAGGTCGAGCCTCACGGAAATGGCTACACCTTC.

As for this clonotype: The junction and the germline gene differ at one end; a read error may be behind it. The chain carries TRBV28 and TRBJ2-2; TRBD1 might be the D (6 bases). CDR3 length: 15 amino acids. From germline, CDR1 is MDHEN and CDR2 SYDVKM. This CDR3 is CASSLWQGNTGELLF. The CDR3 nucleotides read TGTGCCAGCAGTTTATGGCAGGGGAACACCGGGGAGCTGCTTTTT.

The V call is TRBV20-1, the J call TRBJ1-5, with D tentatively TRBD1 (6 bases). Trimming cost V 6 bases and J 1 base, with 19 bases left between them. Germline V CDR1 and CDR2: DFQATT, SNEGSKA (reference sequence). There are 16 residues in the CDR3. DNA of the CDR3: TGCAGTGCCCAAGGGCCGGGACAAATAAGCAATCAGCCCCAGCATTTT. It is translated as CSAQGPGQISNQPQHF.

The chain couples TRBV3-1 to TRBJ2-5; 8 positions match TRBD2. The CDR3 is 18 residues long. Germline V CDR1 and CDR2: LGHDT, YNNKEL (reference sequence). The V gene end was trimmed by 10 bases and the J gene end by 5 bases; junction bases not matched to a gene: 24. In nucleotides, the CDR3 is TGTGCCACCTCCCACACGAGGGGTAGCGGGGCGTTCCGGGAGACCCAGTACTTC. It yields the protein CATSHTRGSGAFRETQYF.

The gene calls are TRBV12-3 or TRBV12-4 and TRBJ2-1; TRBD1 matches at 9 bases. Losses at the gene ends were 5 bases for V and 7 bases for J; bases not matched to a gene: 18. The CDR3 has 18 amino acids. The chain's CDR3 is CASSPPPRSGTGRNEQFF. The CDR3 region has the DNA TGTGCCAGCAGTCCCCCCCCTCGCTCCGGGACAGGGAGAAATGAGCAGTTCTTC.

The V and J genes are TRBV4-1 and TRBJ2-7; D not certain. The CDR3 is 13 residues long. Trimming took 1 base from V and 1 from J, leaving 5 bases between them. Germline lookup yields CDR1 MGHRA and CDR2 YSYEKL. The CDR3 sequence is CASSQGVSYEQYF. In nucleotides, the CDR3 is TGCGCCAGCAGCCAAGGGGTGTCCTACGAGCAGTACTTC.

This clonotype was detected many times. This chain's CDR3 is CASSLDFTDPYNEQFF. The CDR3 DNA follows: TGTGCCAGCAGCTTGGATTTTACAGACCCTTACAATGAGCAGTTCTTC. The rearrangement uses TRBV5-8 and TRBJ2-1; D gene uncertain. There are 16 residues in the CDR3. Germline lookup yields CDR1 SGHTS and CDR2 YDEGEE. The V and J ends lost 0 bases and 4 bases respectively, with 14 bases between them. The full variable domain, its missing parts supplied by reference TRBV5-8 and TRBJ2-1, is EAGVTQSPTHLIKTRGQQATLRCSPISGHTSVYWYQQALGLGLQFLLWYDEGEERNRGNFPPRFSGRQFPNYSSELNVNALELEDSALYLCASSLDFTDPYNEQFFGPGTRLTVL.

This clonotype has a count of ten or more. The chain is built from TRBV24-1 and TRBJ2-3, with 8 bases identical to TRBD1. This CDR3 contains 14 residues. V lost 4 bases, J lost 7 bases, and 6 bases stayed unmatched. In germline, CDR1 is KGHDR, CDR2 SFDVKD. DNA of the CDR3: TGTGCCACCAGTGACCGACAGGGGTCTCATACGCAGTATTTT. Translation gives CATSDRQGSHTQYF.

This clonotype was counted at least ten times. The chain couples TRBV11-2 to TRBJ1-6; D unresolved. Germline V CDR1 and CDR2: SGHAT, FQNNGV. The CDR3 totals 13 residues. V was shortened by 3 bases and J by 8 bases, with 8 bases between the two germline ends. For the CDR3, the DNA is TGTGCCAGCAGCTTTGGCAGCGATTCACCCCTCCACTTT. Its translation: CASSFGSDSPLHF.

This clonotype was observed many times. V usage is TRBV7-8 and J usage is TRBJ2-1; 8 bases map to TRBD2. The length of the CDR3 is 16 residues. V was clipped by 4 bases and J by 2 bases; unmatched bases: 7. CDR1 is SGHVS, CDR2 FQNEAQ, per germline. CDR3 bases: TGTGCCAGCAGCTCGCAAACTAGCGGACCCTACAATGAGCAGTTCTTC. Amino acids: CASSSQTSGPYNEQFF.

In its sample, this clonotype was seen many times. This chain connects TRBV25-1 to TRBJ2-7; TRBD1 matches at 7 bases. Germline CDR1 MGHDK, CDR2 SYGVNS. V lost 8 bases to trimming and J lost 1 base; unmatched junction nucleotides: 2. The CDR3 spans 12 residues. In DNA form, the CDR3 reads TGTGCCAGCTCGGACAGGTCCTACGAGCAGTACTTC. This translates into CASSDRSYEQYF.

Comment on this clonotype: A much larger clone differs from this one at a single base, so this may be a read error. This rearrangement joins TRBV12-3 or TRBV12-4 to TRBJ2-7; no clear D gene. There are 13 residues in the CDR3. The CDR3 reads CASSLSRSYGQYF. The CDR3 coding sequence is TGTGCCAGCAGTTTAAGTAGGTCCTACGGGCAGTACTTC.

This clonotype was detected only once. Since a much larger clone is just one base distant, this may be a read error. The genes are TRBV24-1 and TRBJ2-7, with a weak D call TRBD2 (6 bases). The germline gives CDR1 KGHDR, CDR2 SFDVKD. The V end lost 4 bases, the J end lost 6 bases, and 12 bases lay between the germline ends. The CDR3 covers 13 residues. The CDR3 here is CATSEQVGGEQYF. For the CDR3, the DNA is TGTGCCACCAGTGAGCAGGTCGGGGGCGAGCAGTACTTC.

This clonotype appeared many times. The CDR3 bases are TGTGCCAGCAGCTTGGGACAGGGCATGGAGACCCAGTACTTC. Its translation: CASSLGQGMETQYF. J is TRBJ2-5 and V is TRBV5-5, with 7 nucleotides matching TRBD1. V lost 0 bases, J lost 5 bases, and 4 bases stayed unmatched. The CDR3 spans 14 residues. Germline V gene lookup returns CDR1 SGHKS and CDR2 YYEKEE (reference sequence).

This clonotype was picked up many times. The chain links TRBV28 to TRBJ2-4, with D hard to call. Trimming shortened V by 6 bases and J by 0 bases, and 18 bases separated the two germline ends. Germline CDR1 and CDR2: MDHEN and SYDVKM. The CDR3 has 17 residues. The CDR3 sequence: CASSLPPGSLAKNIQYF. As DNA, the CDR3 is TGTGCCAGCAGCCTCCCCCCCGGCAGCCTAGCCAAAAACATTCAGTACTTC.

The CDR3 nucleotides read TGTGCCAGCAGCTCACCGGGGTGGGATGAGCAGTTCTTC. This encodes CASSSPGWDEQFF. J is TRBJ2-1 and V is TRBV3-1; D might be TRBD2 (5 bases). Germline values: CDR1 LGHDT, CDR2 YNNKEL (reference sequence). V was trimmed by 5 bases and J by 8 bases, leaving 13 bases between them. The CDR3 extends over 13 amino acids.

This clonotype occurred many times. CDR3 DNA: TGTGCCAGCAGTTTATCGGTAGCGAAGACCCAGTACTTC. Its translation: CASSLSVAKTQYF. The chain links TRBV12-3 or TRBV12-4 to TRBJ2-5; D possibly corresponds to TRBD2 (5 bases). The CDR3 is 13 residues long. Between the trimmed V and J ends, which lost 2 bases and 6 bases, there was a span of 10 bases.

This clonotype was counted ten times or more. The gene calls are TRBV20-1 and TRBJ1-1, with no clear D. V lost 5 bases and J 0 bases, leaving 13 bases between the germline ends. The length of the CDR3 is 14 residues. Germline V gives CDR1 DFQATT, CDR2 SNEGSKA (reference sequence). Here the CDR3 DNA reads TGCAGTGCTCCTCGGGAGCTGCTGAACACTGAAGCTTTCTTT. This codes for CSAPRELLNTEAFF.